The 2 T cell receptor beta chains below come from one sample, sequenced in a study of T cells in Graves' hyperthyroidism and ophthalmopathy. From RNA transcripts, TCR beta CDR3 regions were amplified. RT-PCR in the first round (using the HTBI primer set) targeted the TCR CDR3. TCRdb independently ran MiXCR on the multiplex PCR reads; one entry per CDR3 protein. Of 150,000 to 200,000 distinct CDR3 sequences listed, around 15% were seen once; the top ten hold roughly 32%. Sequenced input: blood. The receptors derive from a woman aged 50 to 60 with Graves' hyperthyroidism.

At least ten counts were recorded for this clonotype. The chain combines TRBV10-3 with TRBJ2-7, with D possibly matching TRBD2 (7 bases). The CDR3 has 17 amino acids. V was trimmed by 2 bases and J by 4 bases, leaving 21 bases between them. The V gene's germline CDR1 is ENHRY and CDR2 SYGVKD. The CDR3 DNA sequence: TGTGCCATCAGTGAGGGCGGGGGATCGGGAAGGGGGTACGAGCAGTACTTC. Its translation: CAISEGGGSGRGYEQYF.

This clonotype was found a few times. The J gene is TRBJ1-4, the V gene TRBV7-9, with D unresolved. V was cut by 1 base and J by 7 bases, with 4 bases left in between. The CDR3 has 12 residues. From germline, CDR1 is SEHNR and CDR2 FQNEAQ (reference sequence). Here the CDR3 DNA reads TGTGCCAGCAGCTTAGAAGGTGAAAAACTGTTTTTT. Protein: CASSLEGEKLFF.